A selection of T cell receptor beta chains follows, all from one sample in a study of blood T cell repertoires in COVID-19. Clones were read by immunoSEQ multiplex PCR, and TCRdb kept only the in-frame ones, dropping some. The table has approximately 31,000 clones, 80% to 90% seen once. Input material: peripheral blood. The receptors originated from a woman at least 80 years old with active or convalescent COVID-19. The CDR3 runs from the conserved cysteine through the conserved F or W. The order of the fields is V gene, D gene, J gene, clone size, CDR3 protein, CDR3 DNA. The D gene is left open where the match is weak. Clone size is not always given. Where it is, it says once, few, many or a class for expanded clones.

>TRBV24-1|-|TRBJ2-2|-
CATSMSGVGTGELFF
TGTGCCACCTCAATGTCGGGGGTTGGCACCGGGGAGCTGTTTTTT
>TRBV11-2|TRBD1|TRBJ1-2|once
CASSQDRGIYGYTF
TGTGCCAGCAGCCAGGACAGGGGGATCTATGGCTACACCTTC
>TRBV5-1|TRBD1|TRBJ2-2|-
CASSLQSWTGLAGELFF
TGCGCCAGCAGCTTGCAATCTTGGACAGGGTTGGCCGGGGAGCTGTTTTTT
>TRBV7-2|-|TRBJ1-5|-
CASSPNSYQPQHF
TGTGCCAGCAGCCCGAACTCTTATCAGCCCCAGCATTTT
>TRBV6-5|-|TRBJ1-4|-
CASRDRGGQNEKLFF
TGTGCCAGCAGGGACCGGGGGGGCCAGAATGAAAAACTGTTTTTT
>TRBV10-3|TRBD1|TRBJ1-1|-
CAISAGTGGTEAFF
TGTGCCATCAGTGCGGGGACAGGGGGGACTGAAGCTTTCTTT
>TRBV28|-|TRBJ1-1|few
CASHLKRGALNTEAFF
TGTGCCAGCCACCTAAAACGGGGGGCGTTGAACACTGAAGCTTTCTTT
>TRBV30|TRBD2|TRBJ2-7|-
CAGRGGHPTSYEQYF
TGTGCCGGGCGGGGGGGACATCCTACCTCCTACGAGCAGTACTTC
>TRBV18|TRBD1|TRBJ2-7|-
CATKRDRDSYEQYF
TGTGCCACCAAACGAGACAGGGACTCCTACGAGCAGTACTTC
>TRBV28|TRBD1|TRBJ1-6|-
CASSGGTGVTNSPLHF
TGTGCCAGCAGTGGCGGGACAGGGGTCACCAATTCACCCCTCCACTTT
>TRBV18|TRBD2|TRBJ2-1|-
CASSPLRTSANEQFF
TGTGCCAGCTCACCACTTAGAACTAGCGCAAATGAGCAGTTCTTC
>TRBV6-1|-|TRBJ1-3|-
CASSEGGRGNTIYF
TGTGCCAGCAGTGAAGGGGGGAGGGGAAACACCATATATTTT
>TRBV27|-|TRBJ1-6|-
CASSFEGWDSPLHF
TGTGCCAGCAGTTTCGAGGGTTGGGATTCACCCCTCCACTTT
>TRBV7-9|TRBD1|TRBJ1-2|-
CASSLAPGAGGAEGYTF
TGTGCCAGCAGCTTAGCGCCCGGCGCAGGGGGCGCAGAGGGCTACACCTTC
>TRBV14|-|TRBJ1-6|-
CASSQPWKSAGHSPLHF
TGTGCCAGCAGCCAACCCTGGAAAAGTGCAGGGCATTCACCCCTCCACTTT
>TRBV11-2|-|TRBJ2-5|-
CASSLGGGPPGTQYF
TGTGCCAGCAGCTTAGGCGGGGGCCCTCCGGGGACCCAGTACTTC
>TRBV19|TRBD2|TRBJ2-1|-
CASSTKRGDYNEQFF
TGTGCCAGTAGTACCAAGCGGGGGGATTACAATGAGCAGTTCTTC
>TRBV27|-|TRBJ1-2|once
CASSLGATLSGYTF
TGTGCCAGCAGTTTAGGGGCGACATTATCTGGCTACACCTTC
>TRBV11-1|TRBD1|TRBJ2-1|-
CASSLDPGGTEQFF
TGTGCCAGCAGCTTAGATCCAGGGGGCACTGAGCAGTTCTTC
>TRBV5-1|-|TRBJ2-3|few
CASSLRQDSTDTQYF
TGCGCCAGCAGCCTTCGACAGGATAGCACAGATACGCAGTATTTT
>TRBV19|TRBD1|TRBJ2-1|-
CASKLDRANNEQFF
TGTGCCAGTAAGCTGGACAGGGCCAACAATGAGCAGTTCTTC
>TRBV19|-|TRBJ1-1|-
CASSILDVSAPRGKAFF
TGTGCCAGTAGTATTCTAGATGTCAGCGCTCCGCGCGGCAAAGCTTTCTTT
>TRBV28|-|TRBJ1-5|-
CASRKRGLQPQHF
TGTGCCAGCAGAAAACGGGGGTTACAGCCCCAGCATTTT